The T cell receptor (beta chain) under discussion was sequenced for a study of cytomegalovirus exposure and HLA in healthy donors. Study results and limitations: From TCR beta sequences, most subjects' HLA-A and HLA-B alleles were reportedly predicted accurately.

Both 60 Vbeta primers and 13 Jbeta primers went into the PCR. Assay used: immunoSEQ multiplex PCR; TCRdb lists only in-frame clones, some missing. The table for this sample gives 200,000 to 250,000 clones. This CDR3 is built from 14 residues. Germline V gene lookup returns CDR1 MGHDK and CDR2 SYGVNS. With V trimmed by 5 bases and J by 6 bases, 5 bases remained unmatched. Of note for this clone: Antigen specificity is unknown.

This clonotype was sampled from a girl aged 2 to 9 in good health and CMV-seropositive. What was sequenced was PBMCs. V gene TRBV25-1 combines with J gene TRBJ1-3; TRBD1 aligns across 9 bases. CDR3 nucleotide sequence: TGTGCCAGCAGTCCACGGACAGGGGTAAACACCATATATTTT. Encoded protein: CASSPRTGVNTIYF.